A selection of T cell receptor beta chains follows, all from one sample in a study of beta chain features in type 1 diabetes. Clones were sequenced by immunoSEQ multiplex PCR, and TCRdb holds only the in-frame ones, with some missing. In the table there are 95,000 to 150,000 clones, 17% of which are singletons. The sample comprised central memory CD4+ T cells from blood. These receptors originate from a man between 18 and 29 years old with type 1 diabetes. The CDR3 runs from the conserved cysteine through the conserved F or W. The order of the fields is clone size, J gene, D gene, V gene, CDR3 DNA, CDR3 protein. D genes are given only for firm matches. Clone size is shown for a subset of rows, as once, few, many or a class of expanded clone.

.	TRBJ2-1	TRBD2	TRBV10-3	TGTGCCATCCCACTAGCGGGGAGCGATAGCAATGAGCAGTTCTTC	CAIPLAGSDSNEQFF
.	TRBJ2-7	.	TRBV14	TGTGCCAGCAGCCAAGGTGGTAGCCACTACGAGCAGTACTTC	CASSQGGSHYEQYF
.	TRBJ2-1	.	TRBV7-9	TGTGCCAGCAGCTTCTCGAGGGATACTGAGCAGTTCTTC	CASSFSRDTEQFF
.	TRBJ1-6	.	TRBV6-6	TGTGCCAGCAGCCAAAGGGGGGTCGGGAATTCACCCCTCCACTTT	CASSQRGVGNSPLHF
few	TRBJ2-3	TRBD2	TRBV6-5	TGTGCCAGCAAGGTAGCGGGGGGGAGCACAGATACGCAGTATTTT	CASKVAGGSTDTQYF
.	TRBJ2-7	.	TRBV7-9	TGTGCCAGCAGCCTACAGGGCTACGAGCAGTACTTC	CASSLQGYEQYF
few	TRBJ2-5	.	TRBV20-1	TGCAGTGCTAGACCGACAGAGACCCAGTACTTC	CSARPTETQYF
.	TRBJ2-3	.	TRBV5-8	TGTGCCAGCAGCTTGGGCAGGTGGACAGATACGCAGTATTTT	CASSLGRWTDTQYF
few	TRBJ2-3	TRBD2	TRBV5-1	TGCGCCAGCAGCCTGGGACTAGCGGCAGACACAGATACGCAGTATTTT	CASSLGLAADTDTQYF
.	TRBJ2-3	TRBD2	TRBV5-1	TGCGCCAGCAGCCTAGGACTAGCGGGGTTCACAGATACGCAGTATTTT	CASSLGLAGFTDTQYF
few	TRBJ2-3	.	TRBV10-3	TGTGCCATCAGTGAGTCGGCAGCCGCTACTAGCACAGATACGCAGTATTTT	CAISESAAATSTDTQYF
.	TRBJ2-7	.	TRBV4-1	TGCGCCAGCGGAACGGGGCCCTCCTACGAGCAGTACTTC	CASGTGPSYEQYF
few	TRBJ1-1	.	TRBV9	TGTGCCAGCAGCGCAGTGGGCGGTGAAGCTTTCTTT	CASSAVGGEAFF
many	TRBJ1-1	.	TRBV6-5	TGTGCCAGCATGAGGGGGGGGTGGAACACTGAAGCTTTCTTT	CASMRGGWNTEAFF